The 22 T cell receptor beta chains given below trace back to one sample, sequenced in a study of T cells after posttransplantation cyclophosphamide. Clones were sequenced by immunoSEQ multiplex PCR, and TCRdb holds only the in-frame ones, with some missing. The repertoire consists of around 23,000 clones, with approximately 73% occurring once and the leading ten covering approximately 0.59%. The sequencing sample was made of memory CD4+ T cells sorted from PBMCs. The receptors shown here come from a woman aged 55-70 years in good health, CMV-negative, and a related stem cell transplant donor.

This chain uses TRBV27 with TRBJ2-7; weak D call: TRBD1 (6 bases). Trimming shortened V by 2 bases and J by 1 base, and 9 bases separated the two germline ends. Germline V gene data show CDR1 as MNHEY and CDR2 as SMNVEV (reference sequence). The CDR3 totals 14 residues. Here the CDR3 reads CASSLDRRSYEQYF. The CDR3 DNA sequence: TGTGCCAGCAGTTTAGACAGGCGTTCCTACGAGCAGTACTTC.

This clone is a singleton in its sample. The rearrangement uses TRBV11-1 and TRBJ1-2; possible D gene TRBD1, 6 bases. CDR1 and CDR2 from the germline V gene are SGHAT and FQDESV (reference sequence). V was trimmed by 6 bases and J by 8 bases, leaving 16 bases between them. The CDR3 is 13 amino acids. This CDR3 reads CASRPTGSYGYTF. The CDR3 coding sequence is TGTGCCAGCAGACCCACAGGGAGCTACGGCTACACCTTC.

V and J are TRBV9 and TRBJ2-1; the match to TRBD2 covers 12 bases. This CDR3 is built from 15 residues. The germline CDR1 and CDR2 sequences are SGDLS and YYNGEE. Trimming removed 0 bases from V and 8 bases from J; junction bases left unmatched: 3. Here the CDR3 DNA reads TGTGCCAGCAGCGTAGGGGCTAGCGGGAGGGATGAGCAGTTCTTC. Residues: CASSVGASGRDEQFF.

V gene TRBV15 combines with J gene TRBJ2-7, with 7 bases aligning to TRBD2. The junction had 5 bases not matched to a gene; V was cut back by 3 bases and J by 3 bases. CDR1 is LNHNV, CDR2 YYDKDF, per germline (reference sequence). The CDR3 is 14 residues long. The CDR3: CATSRGGSVYEQYF. DNA of the CDR3: TGTGCCACCAGCAGGGGGGGGAGTGTCTACGAGCAGTACTTC.

V and J are TRBV4-1 and TRBJ1-5; D not certain. The CDR3 spans 13 residues. Germline V gene data show CDR1 as MGHRA and CDR2 as YSYEKL. The V and J ends lost 0 bases and 4 bases respectively, with 4 bases between them. CDR3 in amino acids: CASSQDTNQPQHF. The CDR3 DNA reads as TGCGCCAGCAGCCAAGATACTAATCAGCCCCAGCATTTT.

CDR3: CAWSSGNSNQPQHF. As DNA, the CDR3 is TGTGCCTGGAGTTCAGGGAATAGCAATCAGCCCCAGCATTTT. The chain has TRBV30 and TRBJ1-5, with D possibly being TRBD1 (5 bases). Per germline, CDR1 GTSNPN and CDR2 SVGIG (reference sequence). Trimming shortened V by 2 bases and J by 0 bases, and 8 bases separated the two germline ends. CDR3 length: 14 residues.

The chain is built from TRBV28 and TRBJ1-1; D not certain. The CDR3 loop spans 15 amino acids. CDR1 and CDR2 from the germline V gene are MDHEN and SYDVKM. The germline V and J ends were trimmed by 5 bases and 4 bases, with 17 bases remaining between them. In DNA, the CDR3 is TGTGCCAGCAGTCTGACGACGGGGAAGGTCACTGAAGCTTTCTTT. It yields the protein CASSLTTGKVTEAFF. The full variable domain, its missing parts supplied by reference TRBV28 and TRBJ1-1, is DVKVTQSSRYLVKRTGEKVFLECVQDMDHENMFWYRQDPGLGLRLIYFSYDVKMKEKGDIPEGYSVSREKKERFSLILESASTNQTSMYLCASSLTTGKVTEAFFGQGTRLTVV.

The chain carries TRBV6-6 and TRBJ1-1; D gene ambiguous. There are 14 residues in the CDR3. Germline V gives CDR1 MNHNY, CDR2 SVGAGI (reference sequence). The V gene lost 2 bases and the J gene lost 7 bases, with 14 bases spanning the gap. Here the CDR3 reads CASSYPLDSYEAFF. CDR3 DNA: TGTGCCAGCAGTTACCCGCTCGATAGCTATGAAGCTTTCTTT.

The chain employs TRBV4-1 and TRBJ1-1; no clear D gene. Trimming took off 1 base at V and 3 bases at J, with 9 bases between the two ends. Per the germline V gene, CDR1 is MGHRA and CDR2 is YSYEKL. This CDR3 is built from 14 residues. The CDR3 region has the DNA TGCGCCAGCAGCCAAGCCCGGAGGGACACTGAAGCTTTCTTT. Translation: CASSQARRDTEAFF.

The chain joins TRBV7-2 to TRBJ2-2; TRBD2 matches 7 bases. The CDR3 covers 17 residues. Trimming removed 2 bases from V and 3 bases from J; junction bases left unmatched: 9. Germline loops: CDR1 SGHTA, CDR2 FQGNSA. CDR3 DNA: TGTGCCAGCAGCTTACCGTTGGGAGGGGCCGACACCGGGGAGCTGTTTTTT. This sequence encodes CASSLPLGGADTGELFF.

A word on this clone: Other nucleotide sequences from this sample produce the same CDR3. CDR3 bases: TGTGCCAGCACAGCGGGGGGGACTGAAGCTTTCTTT. Protein product: CASTAGGTEAFF. V is TRBV2 and J is TRBJ1-1, with a weak D call TRBD1 (5 bases). Trimming took off 7 bases at V and 5 bases at J, with 11 bases between the two ends. Germline values: CDR1 SNHLY, CDR2 FYNNEI. The length of the CDR3 is 12 residues.

The rearrangement joins TRBV6-5 to TRBJ2-5; weak D call: TRBD2 (6 bases). This CDR3 comprises 12 residues. Germline lookup yields CDR1 MNHEY and CDR2 SVGAGI. Trimming cost V 11 bases and J 5 bases, with 15 bases left between them. The CDR3 DNA follows: TGTGCCGGAGGAGGGTCCAGGGAGACCCAGTACTTC. It translates to CAGGGSRETQYF.

For this clone: Mismatch with germline at one junction end may stem from a read error. The chain links TRBV11-3 to TRBJ2-1; 7 bases line up with TRBD2. The length of the CDR3 is 14 residues. The germline V gene has CDR1 SGHNT and CDR2 YENEEA. This CDR3 is CASSPGGPYIEQFF. The CDR3 DNA reads as TGTGCCAGCAGCCCGGGGGGTCCCTACATTGAGCAGTTCTTC.

This chain links TRBV14 with TRBJ1-6; D is unclear. Germline lookup yields CDR1 SGHDN and CDR2 FVKESK. Trimming stripped 3 bases from V and 0 bases from J, with 6 bases between. The CDR3 length is 15 residues. The CDR3 DNA reads TGTGCCAGCAGCCAGCGGAGCTCCTATAATTCACCCCTCCACTTT. Encoded protein: CASSQRSSYNSPLHF. Using reference TRBV14 and TRBJ1-6 for the parts outside the CDR3, the full variable domain is EAGVTQFPSHSVIEKGQTVTLRCDPISGHDNLYWYRRVMGKEIKFLLHFVKESKQDESGMPNNRFLAERTGGTYSTLKVQPAELEDSGVYFCASSQRSSYNSPLHFGNGTRLTVT.

The CDR3 sequence is CASSGYTGAGGYTF. DNA for the CDR3: TGTGCCAGCAGCGGTTACACAGGGGCAGGTGGCTACACCTTC. The gene calls are TRBV7-8 and TRBJ1-2; 7 nucleotides align to TRBD1. The J segment lost 7 bases and the V segment lost 5 bases, leaving 10 bases of the junction unmatched. Germline V gene lookup returns CDR1 SGHVS and CDR2 FQNEAQ. This CDR3 comprises 14 residues.

V usage is TRBV30 and J usage is TRBJ1-6, with D possibly being TRBD1 (5 bases). V was clipped by 1 base and J by 11 bases, with 18 bases between them. The CDR3 extends over 15 amino acids. Germline assignment: CDR1 GTSNPN and CDR2 SVGIG (reference sequence). This chain's CDR3 is CAWSAKTRTMTPLHF. CDR3 nucleotides: TGTGCCTGGAGTGCCAAGACAAGGACAATGACACCCCTCCACTTT.

The rearrangement links TRBV7-3 to TRBJ2-5; weak D call: TRBD2 (5 bases). The germline gives CDR1 SGHTA, CDR2 FQGTGA. The CDR3 extends over 13 amino acids. V was clipped by 5 bases and J by 2 bases, with 9 bases between them. This CDR3 reads CASSRGVQETQYF. The CDR3 DNA is TGTGCCAGCAGCCGGGGAGTACAAGAGACCCAGTACTTC.

The chain couples TRBV2 to TRBJ2-5; 7 positions agree with TRBD1. The CDR3 extends over 15 amino acids. Germline CDR1 and CDR2: SNHLY and FYNNEI. V lost 8 bases to trimming and J lost 5 bases; unmatched junction nucleotides: 14. CDR3 amino acids: CASCSTGAPRETQYF. The DNA of the CDR3 is TGTGCCAGCTGTTCTACAGGGGCCCCAAGGGAGACCCAGTACTTC.

This clone was detected a few times. This chain links TRBV15 with TRBJ2-1; 7 positions match TRBD1. The CDR3 loop spans 15 amino acids. The germline CDR1 and CDR2 sequences are LNHNV and YYDKDF (reference sequence). Trimming removed 1 base from V and 6 bases from J; junction bases left unmatched: 6. Here the CDR3 reads CATSRVRTGINEQFF. In DNA form, the CDR3 reads TGTGCCACCAGCAGAGTGAGGACAGGTATCAATGAGCAGTTCTTC. The whole variable domain, remainder taken from reference TRBV15 and TRBJ2-1, is DAMVIQNPRYQVTQFGKPVTLSCSQTLNHNVMYWYQQKSSQAPKLLFHYYDKDFNNEADTPDNFQSRRPNTSFCFLDIRSPGLGDTAMYLCATSRVRTGINEQFFGPGTRLTVL.

The CDR3 DNA follows: TGTGCCAGCAGTTTCCCCCCGGGACAGCGCACCGGGGAGCTGTTTTTT. Translated: CASSFPPGQRTGELFF. The gene calls are TRBV28 and TRBJ2-2, with TRBD1 matching 7 bases. CDR3 size: 16 residues. The trim removed 3 bases at V and 4 bases at J, leaving 8 bases unmatched. Germline-derived CDR1 and CDR2 are MDHEN and SYDVKM.

The V call is TRBV25-1, the J call TRBJ1-1, with 8 bases identical to TRBD1. V shed 3 bases and J 1 base; nucleotides not matched to a gene: 4. The germline V gene has CDR1 MGHDK and CDR2 SYGVNS. This CDR3 has 15 amino acids. The CDR3 DNA follows: TGTGCCAGCAGTGACAATACAGGGGGGAACACTGAAGCTTTCTTT. It yields the protein CASSDNTGGNTEAFF.

The chain links TRBV7-9 to TRBJ1-5, with 7 bases fitting TRBD1. The germline gives CDR1 SEHNR, CDR2 FQNEAQ (reference sequence). The CDR3 spans 14 residues. V lost 6 bases, J lost 5 bases, and 7 bases stayed unmatched. CDR3 DNA: TGTGCCAGCAGTCGGACAGGTGGAGATCAGCCCCAGCATTTT. Translating it yields CASSRTGGDQPQHF.